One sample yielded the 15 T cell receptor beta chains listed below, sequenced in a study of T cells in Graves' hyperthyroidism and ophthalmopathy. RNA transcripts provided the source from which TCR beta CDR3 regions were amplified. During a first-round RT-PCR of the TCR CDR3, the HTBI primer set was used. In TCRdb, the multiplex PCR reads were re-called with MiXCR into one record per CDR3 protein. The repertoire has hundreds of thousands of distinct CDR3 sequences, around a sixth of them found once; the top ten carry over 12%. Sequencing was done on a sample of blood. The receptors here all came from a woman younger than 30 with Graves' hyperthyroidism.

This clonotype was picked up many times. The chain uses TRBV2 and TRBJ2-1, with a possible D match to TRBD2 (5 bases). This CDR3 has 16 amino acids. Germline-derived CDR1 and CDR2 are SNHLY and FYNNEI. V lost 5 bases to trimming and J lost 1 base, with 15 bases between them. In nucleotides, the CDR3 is TGTGCCAGCAGTACGAGGGTCCCCACGTCCTACAATGAGCAGTTCTTC. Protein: CASSTRVPTSYNEQFF.

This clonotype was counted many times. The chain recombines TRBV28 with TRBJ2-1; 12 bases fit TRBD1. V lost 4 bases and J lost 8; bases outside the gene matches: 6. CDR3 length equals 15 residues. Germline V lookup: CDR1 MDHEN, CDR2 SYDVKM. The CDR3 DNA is TGTGCCAGCAGTTCCCGGGACAGGGGGCGGGATGAGCAGTTCTTC. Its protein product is CASSSRDRGRDEQFF.

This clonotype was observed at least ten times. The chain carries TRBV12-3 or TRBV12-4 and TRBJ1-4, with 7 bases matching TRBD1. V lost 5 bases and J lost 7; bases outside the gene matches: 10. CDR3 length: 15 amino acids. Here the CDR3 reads CASSTSGTVFEKLFF. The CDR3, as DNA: TGTGCCAGCAGTACCTCCGGGACAGTGTTTGAAAAACTGTTTTTT.

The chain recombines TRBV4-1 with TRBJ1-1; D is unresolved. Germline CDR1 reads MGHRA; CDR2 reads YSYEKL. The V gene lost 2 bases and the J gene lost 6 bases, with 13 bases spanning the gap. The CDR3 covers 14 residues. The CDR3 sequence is CASSQRSSGAEAFF. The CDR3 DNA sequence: TGCGCCAGCAGCCAAAGGTCCAGCGGCGCTGAAGCTTTCTTT.

The CDR3 DNA is TGTGCCAGCAGCTTGCAAAGGGGGGAGACCCAGTACTTC. It encodes CASSLQRGETQYF. The chain employs TRBV5-4 and TRBJ2-5; TRBD1 is a possible D gene (6 bases). Germline V gene sequence: CDR1 SGHNT, CDR2 YYREEE (reference sequence). The CDR3 loop spans 13 amino acids. V lost 1 base and J lost 5, with 9 bases in between.

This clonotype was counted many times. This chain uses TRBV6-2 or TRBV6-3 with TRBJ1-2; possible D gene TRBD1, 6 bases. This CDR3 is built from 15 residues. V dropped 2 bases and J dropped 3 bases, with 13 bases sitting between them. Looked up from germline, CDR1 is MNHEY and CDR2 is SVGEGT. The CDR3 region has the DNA TGTGCCAGCAGTTACCCCTTGGACAGAGACTATGGCTACACCTTC. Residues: CASSYPLDRDYGYTF.

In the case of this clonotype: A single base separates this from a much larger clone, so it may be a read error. This CDR3 reads CSAREVWGGGSYEQYF. CDR3 in DNA: TGCAGTGCTAGAGAAGTTTGGGGGGGGGGCTCCTACGAGCAGTACTTC. The chain is built from TRBV20-1 and TRBJ2-7; TRBD2 aligns across 7 bases. This CDR3 has 16 residues. Germline-derived CDR1 and CDR2 are DFQATT and SNEGSKA (reference sequence). Trimming took 0 bases from V and 0 from J; bases not matched to a gene: 8.

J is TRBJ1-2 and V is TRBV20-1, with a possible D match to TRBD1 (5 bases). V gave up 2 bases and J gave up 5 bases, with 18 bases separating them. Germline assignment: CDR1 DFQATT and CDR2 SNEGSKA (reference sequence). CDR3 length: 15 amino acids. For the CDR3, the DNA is TGCAGTGCTAGAAACGCCCGAGGGACTATTTATGGCTACACCTTC. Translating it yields CSARNARGTIYGYTF.

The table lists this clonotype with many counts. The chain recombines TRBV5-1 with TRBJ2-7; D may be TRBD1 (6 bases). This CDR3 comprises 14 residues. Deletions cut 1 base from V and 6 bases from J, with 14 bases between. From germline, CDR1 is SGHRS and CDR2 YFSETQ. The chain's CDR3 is CASSLRNRAGEQYF. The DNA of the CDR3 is TGCGCCAGCAGCTTGAGGAACAGGGCGGGCGAGCAGTACTTC.

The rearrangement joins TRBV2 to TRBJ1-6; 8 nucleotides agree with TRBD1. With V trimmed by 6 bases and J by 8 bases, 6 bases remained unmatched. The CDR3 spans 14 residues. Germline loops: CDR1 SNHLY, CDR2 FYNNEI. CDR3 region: CASRETGDDSPLHF. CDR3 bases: TGTGCCAGCAGGGAGACAGGGGATGATTCACCCCTCCACTTT.

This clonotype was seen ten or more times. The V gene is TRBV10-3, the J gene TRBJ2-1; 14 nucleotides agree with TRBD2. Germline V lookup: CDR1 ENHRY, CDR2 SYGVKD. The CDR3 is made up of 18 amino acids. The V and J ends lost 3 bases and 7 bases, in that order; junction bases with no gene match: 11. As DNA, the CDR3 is TGTGCCATCAGTGACCCCGTTGACGGGACTAGCGGGAGAAATGAGCAGTTCTTC. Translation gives CAISDPVDGTSGRNEQFF.

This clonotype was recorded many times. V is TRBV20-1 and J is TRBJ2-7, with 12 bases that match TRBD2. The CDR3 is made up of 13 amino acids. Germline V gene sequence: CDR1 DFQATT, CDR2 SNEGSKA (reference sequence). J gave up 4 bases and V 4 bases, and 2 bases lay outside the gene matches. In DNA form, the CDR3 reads TGCAGTGCTATCGGGACTAGCGGGTACGAGCAGTACTTC. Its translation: CSAIGTSGYEQYF.

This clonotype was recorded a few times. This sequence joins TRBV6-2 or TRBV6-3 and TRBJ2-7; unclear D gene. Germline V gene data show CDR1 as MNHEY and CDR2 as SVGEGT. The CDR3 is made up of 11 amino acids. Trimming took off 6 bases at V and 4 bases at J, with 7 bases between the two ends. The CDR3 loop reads CASSNRYEQYF. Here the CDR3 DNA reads TGTGCCAGCAGCAACAGATACGAGCAGTACTTC.

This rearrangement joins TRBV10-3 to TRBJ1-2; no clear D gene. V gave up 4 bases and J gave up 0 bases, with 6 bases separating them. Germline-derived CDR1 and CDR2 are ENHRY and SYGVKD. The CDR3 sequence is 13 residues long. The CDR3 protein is CAISAETNYGYTF. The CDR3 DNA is TGTGCCATCAGTGCGGAAACTAACTATGGCTACACCTTC.

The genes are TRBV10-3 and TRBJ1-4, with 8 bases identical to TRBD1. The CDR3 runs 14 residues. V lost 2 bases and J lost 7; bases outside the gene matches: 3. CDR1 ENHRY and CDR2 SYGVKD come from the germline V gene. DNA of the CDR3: TGTGCCATCAGTGAGGGACAGGGATTTGAAAAACTGTTTTTT. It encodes CAISEGQGFEKLFF.